A selection of T cell receptor beta chains follows, all from one sample in a study of shared clonotypes between healthy human individuals. Produced via immunoSEQ multiplex PCR; TCRdb's table is partial and in-frame only. The data hold hundreds of thousands of clones, with over 90% observed a single time. Sequenced: naive CD8+ T cells sorted from blood. These receptors originate from a man aged 25 to 45 in good health. Both conserved end residues are part of each CDR3. Fields, in order: V gene, J gene, clone size, CDR3 protein. Size values are once, few and many counts, or a class for expanded clones, and some rows have none.

TRBV7-8	TRBJ2-7	once	CASSLAGGPYEQYF
TRBV5-1	TRBJ1-1	-	CASSYEGEGTEAFF
TRBV9	TRBJ2-3	-	CASESHPGQGSDTQYF
TRBV11-2	TRBJ2-7	-	CASSSLWTGTSGYEQYF
TRBV27	TRBJ1-1	-	CASSFGTTNTEAFF
TRBV5-6	TRBJ1-1	-	CASSFGNRAQVAFF
TRBV28	TRBJ2-7	-	CASSLDTGFSYEQYF
TRBV18	TRBJ1-1	once	CASSRGTGLVGNTEAFF
TRBV29-1	TRBJ2-3	-	CSVRNFLAESTDTQYF
TRBV4-3	TRBJ2-3	-	CASSQTSGRAGDTQYF
TRBV4-1	TRBJ2-1	-	CASSYTGENEQFF
TRBV7-3	TRBJ1-1	-	CASSPSPNTEAFF
TRBV7-2	TRBJ2-7	-	CASSLYPTYEQYF
TRBV27	TRBJ1-1	once	CASSLSPMNRDILAEAFF
TRBV27	TRBJ2-1	-	CASSVPPGLPNEQFF
TRBV6-1	TRBJ2-7	-	CASSGGLAGAYEQYF
TRBV15	TRBJ2-7	-	CATSRDWAEALYEQYF
TRBV13	TRBJ1-4	-	CASSLGMGNEKLFF
TRBV7-9	TRBJ2-1	-	CASSYRQGLAHEQFF
TRBV27	TRBJ2-7	-	CASRGWHLGLAAYEQYF
TRBV27	TRBJ1-1	-	CASSSGGSEAFF
TRBV18	TRBJ2-2	-	CASSPGPNTGELFF
TRBV5-1	TRBJ2-7	once	CASSSGTGVDEQYF
TRBV7-8	TRBJ2-1	-	CASSLGEANEQFF
TRBV6-5	TRBJ2-3	-	CASSYRRRADTQYF
TRBV29-1	TRBJ1-1	-	CSVGILGAKAEAFF
TRBV27	TRBJ2-3	-	CASHGLSDTQYF
TRBV12-5	TRBJ2-3	-	CASGPTGADTQYF